This T cell receptor (beta chain) is drawn from a study of CD8 T cells in ankylosing spondylitis. Broader study findings: There was a TCR beta motif, made of roughly eight highly homologous variants, that appeared characteristic of ankylosing spondylitis blood.

It was by quantitative 5'-RACE with molecular barcodes that TCR beta libraries were made. In TCRdb, the 5' RACE reads were re-called with MiXCR into one record per CDR3 protein. This table has a few hundred thousand distinct CDR3 sequences, about 12% appearing once. Germline V gene lookup returns CDR1 SGHRS and CDR2 YFSETQ. This CDR3 contains 14 residues. V trimming: 4 bases; J trimming: 5 bases; junction bases outside the gene matches: 5. This clonotype was picked up many times. The antigen is unknown. Sequencing was carried out using blood, either unsorted or a sorted T cell fraction (not recorded which). The TCR was taken from a male donor with ankylosing spondylitis. The chain joins TRBV5-1 to TRBJ2-1; 8 nucleotides agree with TRBD2. The CDR3 sequence is CASSVTSGNNEQFF. In DNA form, the CDR3 reads TGCGCCAGCAGCGTAACTAGCGGAAACAATGAGCAGTTCTTC.